This T cell receptor beta chain was captured by sequencing in a study of beta chain features in type 1 diabetes. As for the study in general: Examination spanned around 110,000,000 sorted cells from all samples.

The CDR3 length is 11 residues. Trimming removed 0 bases at V and 7 bases at J, with 7 bases between. The germline CDR1 and CDR2 sequences are DFQATT and SNEGSKA (reference sequence). What was sequenced were expressed TCRB transcripts, since all of the isolated RNA had been reverse transcribed. The data were produced by immunoSEQ multiplex PCR, yet TCRdb's version contains in-frame clones alone and is incomplete. The table records under 550,000 clones, over 9.5% of them present only once. General observations from the study: Naive, central memory and regulatory TCRB repertoires appeared more similar among patients than healthy donors.

Sampling consisted of one heparinised blood draw per donor, averaging around 120 mL. Isolation of CD4+ naive, central memory, regulatory and stem cell-like memory cells was achieved by sorting via CD45RO/CCR7/CD25/CD127/CD95/CD27. Turning to this clone: Its antigen remains unknown.

The rearrangement joins TRBV20-1 to TRBJ2-7; a weak D match, TRBD1 (5 bases). The source of this sequence is a young woman in good health. Sequenced input: naive CD4+ T cells from blood. Written as DNA, the CDR3 is TGCAGTGCTAGAGATTCAGGGGAGCAGTACTTC. Encoded protein: CSARDSGEQYF.